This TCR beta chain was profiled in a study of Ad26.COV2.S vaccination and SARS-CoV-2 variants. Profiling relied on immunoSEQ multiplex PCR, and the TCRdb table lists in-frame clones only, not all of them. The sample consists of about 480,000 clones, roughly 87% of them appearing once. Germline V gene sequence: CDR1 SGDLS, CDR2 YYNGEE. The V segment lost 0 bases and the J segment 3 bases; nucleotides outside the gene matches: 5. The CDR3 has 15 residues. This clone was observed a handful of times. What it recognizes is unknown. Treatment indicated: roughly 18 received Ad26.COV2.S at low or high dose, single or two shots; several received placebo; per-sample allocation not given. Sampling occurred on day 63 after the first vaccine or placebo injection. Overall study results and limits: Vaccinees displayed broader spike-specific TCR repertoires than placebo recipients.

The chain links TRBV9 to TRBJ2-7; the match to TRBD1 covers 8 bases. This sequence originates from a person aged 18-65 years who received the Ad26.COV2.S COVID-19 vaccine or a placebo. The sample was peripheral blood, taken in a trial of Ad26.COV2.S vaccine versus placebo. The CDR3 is CASSVDGQGIYEQYF. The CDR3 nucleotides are TGTGCCAGCAGCGTAGACGGACAGGGTATCTACGAGCAGTACTTC.